This T cell receptor (beta chain) derives from a study of blood T cell repertoires in COVID-19. Study context: Material from acute and convalescent COVID-19 was sourced from the United States, Italy and Spain.

After removal of 5 bases from V and 8 bases from J, the junction contained 5 bases not matched to a gene. This CDR3 contains 13 residues. Germline values: CDR1 MNHEY, CDR2 SMNVEV (reference sequence). Produced via immunoSEQ multiplex PCR; TCRdb's table is partial and in-frame only. Of some 100,000 clones in the sample, around four fifths are singletons; the top ten hold approximately 18%. This chain joins TRBV27 and TRBJ2-1; 8 bases align to TRBD1. The specimen sequenced was peripheral blood. This sequence originates from a woman in her fifties or sixties with acute or convalescent COVID-19. In DNA, the CDR3 is TGTGCCAGCAGTCCTATACAGGGGGATGAGCAGTTCTTC. Translating it yields CASSPIQGDEQFF.